These 31 T cell receptor beta chains originate from one sample sequenced in a study of blood T cell repertoires in COVID-19. Sequenced by immunoSEQ multiplex PCR; TCRdb stores in-frame clones only, minus some. The data show roughly 160,000 clones, around 84% seen once. Sequencing was done on a sample of peripheral blood. These receptors were obtained from a man aged 55 to 70 with COVID-19, enrolled during active disease.

The sample holds one count of this clone. The rearrangement uses TRBV6-5 and TRBJ1-3, with 9 bases matching TRBD1. The CDR3 length is 15 residues. Germline CDR1 reads MNHEY; CDR2 reads SVGAGI. With V trimmed by 6 bases and J by 2 bases, 5 bases remained unmatched. CDR3 coding DNA: TGTGCCAGCAGAGAGACAGGGGGAGCTGGAAACACCATATATTTT. Translating it yields CASRETGGAGNTIYF.

V and J are TRBV5-3 and TRBJ1-6; D is uncertain. TRBV5-3 is labeled an ORF, and its function is uncertain. The germline V and J ends were trimmed by 1 base and 9 bases, with 14 bases remaining between them. The CDR3 runs 15 residues. CDR3 loop: CARSLWAARSSPLHF. The DNA of the CDR3 is TGTGCCAGAAGCTTGTGGGCCGCCCGATCTTCACCCCTCCACTTT.

This clone was observed a few times. The J gene is TRBJ2-1, the V gene TRBV9; 7 nucleotides match TRBD2. CDR1 and CDR2 (germline): SGDLS, YYNGEE. The CDR3 loop spans 15 amino acids. Trimming removed 0 bases from V and 5 bases from J; junction bases left unmatched: 5. CDR3 sequence: CASSVVGLSNNEQFF. The CDR3 nucleotides read TGTGCCAGCAGCGTAGTGGGACTATCTAACAATGAGCAGTTCTTC.

V gene TRBV20-1 combines with J gene TRBJ1-3, with D uncertain. This CDR3 has 15 amino acids. The V gene's germline CDR1 is DFQATT and CDR2 SNEGSKA (reference sequence). Trimming left V 3 bases short and J 1 base short, with 13 bases between. CDR3 residues: CSASSVFKSGNTIYF. DNA for the CDR3: TGCAGTGCTAGTTCAGTCTTCAAATCTGGAAACACCATATATTTT.

The V call is TRBV5-5, the J call TRBJ2-1; 8 bases map to TRBD1. This CDR3 contains 17 residues. CDR1 and CDR2 from the germline V gene are SGHKS and YYEKEE (reference sequence). V gave up 0 bases and J gave up 7 bases; unmatched junction bases: 12. CDR3 sequence: CASSLAVGRQGLNEQFF. As DNA, the CDR3 is TGTGCCAGCAGCTTGGCCGTGGGTAGACAGGGGCTGAATGAGCAGTTCTTC.

The chain links TRBV28 to TRBJ2-7, with TRBD2 identical over 8 bases. J gave up 2 bases and V 2 bases, and 2 bases lay outside the gene matches. Germline lookup yields CDR1 MDHEN and CDR2 SYDVKM. The CDR3 has 14 residues. The CDR3 nucleotides are TGTGCCAGCAGTTTAGTCGGGGGGGCCTACGAGCAGTACTTC. Encoded protein: CASSLVGGAYEQYF.

The chain combines TRBV10-2 with TRBJ2-7; the D gene is possibly TRBD2 (5 bases). V lost 7 bases and J lost 2, with 18 bases in between. Germline V lookup: CDR1 WSHSY, CDR2 SAAADI. The CDR3 length is 15 residues. The CDR3 DNA is TGCGCCAGCACCCAAGCGGACCAGCGAGCCTACGAGCAGTACTTC. Protein sequence: CASTQADQRAYEQYF.

The rearrangement links TRBV28 to TRBJ1-1; maybe TRBD1 (5 bases). V dropped 6 bases and J dropped 3 bases, with 14 bases sitting between them. The CDR3 length is 14 residues. Germline lookup yields CDR1 MDHEN and CDR2 SYDVKM. The CDR3 region has the DNA TGTGCCAGCAGCGAAGGGGCGGGGTACACTGAAGCTTTCTTT. Translation: CASSEGAGYTEAFF.

This clone was seen more than once but under ten times. The V gene is TRBV7-2, the J gene TRBJ2-3; 8 bases align to TRBD2. Germline-derived CDR1 and CDR2 are SGHTA and FQGNSA. The junction had 13 bases not matched to a gene; V was cut back by 5 bases and J by 6 bases. The CDR3 totals 16 residues. CDR3 bases: TGTGCCAGCAGCGCCCTCGGAGCGGGGGCCGCCGATACGCAGTATTTT. Its protein is CASSALGAGAADTQYF. The whole variable domain, remainder taken from reference TRBV7-2 and TRBJ2-3, is GAGVSQSPSNKVTEKGKDVELRCDPISGHTALYWYRQSLGQGLEFLIYFQGNSAPDKSGLPSDRFSAERTGGSVSTLTIQRTQQEDSAVYLCASSALGAGAADTQYFGPGTRLTVL.

This clone came up once. The chain joins TRBV10-3 to TRBJ1-2; the match to TRBD1 covers 10 bases. This CDR3 has 15 amino acids. Germline V lookup: CDR1 ENHRY, CDR2 SYGVKD. The junction had 4 bases not matched to a gene; V was cut back by 2 bases and J by 4 bases. The CDR3: CAISEGTGEIYGYTF. The CDR3 bases are TGTGCCATCAGTGAGGGGACAGGGGAGATCTATGGCTACACCTTC.

CDR3 region: CATSDLENYGYTF. The CDR3 DNA sequence: TGTGCCACCAGTGACCTGGAGAACTATGGCTACACCTTC. The chain employs TRBV24-1 and TRBJ1-2; D gene unclear. CDR1 and CDR2 from the germline V gene are KGHDR and SFDVKD. V lost 4 bases and J 2 bases, leaving 7 bases between the germline ends. This CDR3 comprises 13 residues.

This clone was picked up a small number of times. The chain joins TRBV4-1 to TRBJ1-6; TRBD1 aligns across 7 bases. V shed 1 base, J shed 14 bases, and the junction held 11 bases outside the gene matches. Germline V gene sequence: CDR1 MGHRA, CDR2 YSYEKL. The CDR3 runs to 15 residues. This CDR3 reads CASSQAGTAGSALHF. CDR3 DNA: TGCGCCAGCAGCCAAGCCGGGACAGCGGGCTCGGCCCTCCACTTT.

The CDR3 sequence is CASSSRRGLNTGELFF. CDR3 nucleotide sequence: TGTGCCAGCAGCTCAAGGCGGGGCCTGAACACCGGGGAGCTGTTTTTT. The chain is built from TRBV7-2 and TRBJ2-2, with D possibly TRBD2 on 6 matching bases. This CDR3 region has 16 residues. Germline lookup yields CDR1 SGHTA and CDR2 FQGNSA. Trimming left V 4 bases short and J 1 base short, with 13 bases between.

This chain joins TRBV21-1 and TRBJ2-1; TRBD2 is the table's D call and was not checked against the DNA. TRBV21-1 is tagged as a pseudogene. The CDR3 has 17 amino acids. The CDR3 DNA follows: TGTGCCAGCAGCCGCCCCGGGACTAGCGGGAGGGCCGGAGAGCAGTTCTTC. This codes for CASSRPGTSGRAGEQFF.

The chain employs TRBV28 and TRBJ1-2; TRBD1 is a possible D gene (5 bases). This CDR3 contains 15 residues. The ends were cut back, 10 bases at V and 7 bases at J, with 25 bases in the middle. Germline V gene data show CDR1 as MDHEN and CDR2 as SYDVKM. The CDR3 nucleotides read TGTGCCACCCTGTGGGGAGGGGCAGGATCCCTTGGCTACACCTTC. Protein: CATLWGGAGSLGYTF.

The V gene is TRBV29-1, the J gene TRBJ1-1, with 7 bases that match TRBD1. This CDR3 spans 13 amino acids. Germline assignment: CDR1 SQVTM and CDR2 ANQGSEA. Trimming removed 3 bases from V and 4 bases from J; junction bases left unmatched: 5. CDR3 loop: CSVDAAGGTEAFF. Written as DNA, the CDR3 is TGCAGCGTTGACGCGGCAGGGGGCACTGAAGCTTTCTTT.

This clone was detected only a few times. The genes are TRBV7-9 and TRBJ2-7, with TRBD1 matching over 10 bases. Germline V lookup: CDR1 SEHNR, CDR2 FQNEAQ (reference sequence). The CDR3 length is 14 residues. V trimming: 4 bases; J trimming: 5 bases; junction bases outside the gene matches: 5. The CDR3 sequence: CASSWDRGPHEQYF. The CDR3 DNA is TGTGCCAGCAGCTGGGACAGGGGTCCCCACGAGCAGTACTTC.

The chain couples TRBV10-3 to TRBJ2-7; 7 bases agree with TRBD1. Trimming took 0 bases from V and 0 from J; bases not matched to a gene: 5. CDR3 length: 16 residues. Germline V lookup: CDR1 ENHRY, CDR2 SYGVKD. CDR3 nucleotide sequence: TGTGCCATCAGTGAGTCTCGAGGGGACAGCTCCTACGAGCAGTACTTC. Protein: CAISESRGDSSYEQYF.

The table lists this clone with a few counts. The V gene is TRBV19, the J gene TRBJ2-7; possible D gene TRBD2, 5 bases. V was trimmed by 3 bases and J by 13 bases, leaving 19 bases between them. CDR1 LNHDA and CDR2 SQIVND come from the germline V gene (reference sequence). The CDR3 sequence is 13 residues long. The CDR3, as DNA: TGTGCCAGTAGTATGACGACTAAACAAAGGCGCTACTTC. Translation gives CASSMTTKQRRYF.

The V gene is TRBV15, the J gene TRBJ1-1, with 8 nucleotides matching TRBD1. V trimming: 5 bases; J trimming: 6 bases; junction bases outside the gene matches: 2. This CDR3 comprises 12 residues. Germline-derived CDR1 and CDR2 are LNHNV and YYDKDF (reference sequence). This CDR3 reads CATSRQGPEAFF. The CDR3 DNA sequence: TGTGCCACCAGCCGACAGGGGCCTGAAGCTTTCTTT.

The table lists this clone with a count of one. V is TRBV11-3 and J is TRBJ1-1; weak D call: TRBD1 (6 bases). Deletions cut 8 bases from V and 0 bases from J, with 16 bases between. Germline assignment: CDR1 SGHNT and CDR2 YENEEA. The CDR3 consists of 15 residues. CDR3 residues: CASRVQGTMNTEAFF. The CDR3 DNA follows: TGTGCCAGCCGAGTACAGGGCACAATGAACACTGAAGCTTTCTTT.

This clone was recorded once. The genes are TRBV4-3 and TRBJ2-2; TRBD1 agrees at 10 bases. The CDR3 is made up of 14 amino acids. Germline assignment: CDR1 LGHNA and CDR2 YSLEER. Unmatched junction bases numbered 3, after V lost 6 bases and J lost 5 bases. This CDR3 reads CASRRQGATGELFF. DNA of the CDR3: TGCGCCAGCAGGAGACAGGGGGCAACCGGGGAGCTGTTTTTT.

In this sample, this clone turned up a few times. The chain has TRBV7-9 and TRBJ1-3; TRBD1 aligns across 9 bases. After removal of 3 bases from V and 4 bases from J, the junction contained 4 bases not matched to a gene. CDR1 and CDR2 (germline): SEHNR, FQNEAQ (reference sequence). The CDR3 is made up of 15 amino acids. The CDR3 region has the DNA TGTGCCAGCAGCTTCGGTGGACAGGGGGGAAACACCATATATTTT. This codes for CASSFGGQGGNTIYF.

The chain combines TRBV5-1 with TRBJ1-1, with 8 bases lining up with TRBD1. This CDR3 comprises 14 residues. V was pared by 2 bases and J by 2 bases, with 2 bases of the junction left unmatched. In germline, CDR1 is SGHRS, CDR2 YFSETQ. CDR3 amino acids: CASSLDRGNTEAFF. The CDR3 nucleotides read TGCGCCAGCAGCTTAGACAGGGGAAACACTGAAGCTTTCTTT. Using reference TRBV5-1 and TRBJ1-1 for the parts outside the CDR3, the full variable domain is KAGVTQTPRYLIKTRGQQVTLSCSPISGHRSVSWYQQTPGQGLQFLFEYFSETQRNKGNFPGRFSGRQFSNSRSEMNVSTLELGDSALYLCASSLDRGNTEAFFGQGTRLTVV.

This CDR3 reads CAYGGAGNIQYF. The DNA for the CDR3 is TGTGCCTATGGGGGGGCGGGCAACATTCAGTACTTC. The rearrangement uses TRBV11-2 and TRBJ2-4; tentatively, D is TRBD2 (7 bases). Trimming removed 11 bases from V and 7 bases from J, with 15 bases in between. Germline loops: CDR1 SGHAT, CDR2 FQNNGV. This CDR3 is 12 amino acids long.

The chain recombines TRBV4-3 with TRBJ1-5; D gene uncertain. Germline loops: CDR1 LGHNA, CDR2 YSLEER. V lost 1 base to trimming and J lost 1 base, with 8 bases between them. This CDR3 has 15 residues. CDR3 loop: CASSQGRESNQPQHF. The CDR3 DNA is TGCGCCAGCAGCCAAGGGAGGGAGAGCAATCAGCCCCAGCATTTT.

The V call is TRBV4-1, the J call TRBJ2-1, with 7 bases aligning to TRBD1. Per germline, CDR1 MGHRA and CDR2 YSYEKL. V lost 1 base, J lost 7 bases, and 10 bases stayed unmatched. The CDR3 runs 16 residues. The CDR3 region is CASSQVLQGVKNEQFF. Written as DNA, the CDR3 is TGCGCCAGCAGCCAAGTCCTGCAGGGGGTGAAAAATGAGCAGTTCTTC.

J is TRBJ2-6 and V is TRBV7-3, with 8 nucleotides matching TRBD1. The length of the CDR3 is 16 residues. V dropped 5 bases and J dropped 2; count of bases not matched to a gene: 5. The germline V gene encodes CDR1 SGHTA and CDR2 FQGTGA. The CDR3 loop reads CASSLGGQAGANVLTF. The CDR3 nucleotides read TGTGCCAGCAGCCTGGGGGGACAGGCTGGGGCCAACGTCCTGACTTTC.

The V call is TRBV6-1, the J call TRBJ2-3; 12 bases are shared with TRBD1. V dropped 4 bases and J dropped 5; count of bases not matched to a gene: 10. The CDR3 spans 17 residues. CDR1 and CDR2 from the germline V gene are MNHNS and SASEGT. The CDR3 sequence is CASSALPGQGAGDTQYF. The CDR3 DNA sequence: TGTGCCAGCAGTGCCCTCCCGGGACAGGGGGCTGGAGATACGCAGTATTTT.

This clone showed up just once. The rearrangement links TRBV10-3 to TRBJ1-2, with a weak D call TRBD1 (5 bases). The CDR3 is 14 residues long. Germline-derived CDR1 and CDR2 are ENHRY and SYGVKD. The germline V and J ends were trimmed by 5 bases and 7 bases, with 17 bases remaining between them. The CDR3 protein is CAISQQANLSGYTF. The DNA of the CDR3 is TGTGCCATCAGTCAACAGGCGAACCTTTCTGGCTACACCTTC.

The rearrangement links TRBV11-2 to TRBJ2-2; TRBD2 matches 11 bases. There are 15 residues in the CDR3. V dropped 6 bases and J dropped 6; count of bases not matched to a gene: 6. Per the germline V gene, CDR1 is SGHAT and CDR2 is FQNNGV. The CDR3 nucleotides read TGTGCCAGCAGTTTTACTAGCGGGAGCTCCGGGGAGCTGTTTTTT. The encoded protein is CASSFTSGSSGELFF.